This T cell receptor beta chain was sequenced in a study of shared clonotypes between healthy human individuals. At the level of the study: Samples came from two female and three male donors aged 18 to 49. The plates for each donor numbered three CD4 naive, three CD4 memory, two CD8 naive and one CD8 memory.

Terminally differentiated effector memory CD45RA+ cells were excluded from the naive CD8 cells, which were CD45RO-negative and positively selected for CCR7. The CDR3 runs to 12 residues. Germline CDR1 GTSNPN, CDR2 SVGIG (reference sequence). Trimming left V 3 bases short and J 4 bases short, with 7 bases between. This clone has a single count. Here immunoSEQ multiplex PCR was the method, and the copy in TCRdb shows in-frame clones only, minus some. The sample gives a few million clones, 85% to 95% of which show up once; 1.5% to 2% is in the top ten. This receptor was obtained from a man aged 18-30 years in good health. Some clones in this sample may be carry-over from other donors' samples. The genes are TRBV30 and TRBJ1-3; no firm D call. Sequenced sample: naive CD8+ T cells from PBMCs. The CDR3 coding sequence is TGTGCCTGGAGGGTATCGGGAAACACCATATATTTT. Translating it yields CAWRVSGNTIYF.